The sequence of this T cell receptor beta chain was determined in a study of T-cell memory formation after mild COVID-19. TCRdb itself ran the 5' RACE reads through MiXCR, one entry per CDR3 protein. The table shows 140,000 to 150,000 distinct CDR3 sequences, with roughly 6.3% occurring only once. J gave up 2 bases and V 5 bases, and 4 bases lay outside the gene matches. The CDR3 extends over 14 amino acids. This clonotype showed up many times. The J gene is TRBJ2-7, the V gene TRBV12-3 or TRBV12-4, with 9 bases that match TRBD2. This clonotype originated in an adult woman who had mild COVID-19 (a few samples of this study predate the infection). Cell type and time point are not known. The sequencing sample was made of PBMCs or a T cell subset sorted from them (not recorded which). The CDR3 nucleotides read TGTGCCAGCAGTAATAGCGGGGGACCCTACGAGCAGTACTTC. Amino acids: CASSNSGGPYEQYF.